The 27 T cell receptor beta chains listed next were all sequenced from one sample in a study of blood T cells in healthy people across ages (dated by TCRdb to 2015 to 2017). Receptor libraries were prepared by 5' RACE. This sample was sequenced with an Illumina HiSeq 2500. A second about 7 to 11 cycle PCR used a sample-barcoded 5' primer and a J-beta primer mix. TCRdb passed the public sequencing reads through fastp at Q25 and MiXCR, retaining productive beta sequences. Identical CDR3 proteins give one entry, which carries the most common genes and DNA. Counted in this sample were 980,000 or so distinct CDR3 sequences; roughly 52% of them appeared once. Roughly 13% of the sample goes to the ten largest clones. Sequenced sample: blood. Receptor source: a man aged 30 to 45 in good health.

The rearrangement links TRBV14 to TRBJ2-1; D remains ambiguous. Germline V lookup: CDR1 SGHDN, CDR2 FVKESK. With 6 bases removed from V and 0 bases from J, the gap between germline ends came to 21 bases. This CDR3 comprises 18 residues. The CDR3 region is CASSPSLIGVPSYNEQFF. CDR3 bases: TGTGCCAGCAGTCCTTCTCTTATAGGAGTACCCTCCTACAATGAGCAGTTCTTC.

This clonotype was seen a few times. The CDR3 DNA reads as TGCAGTGCTAGGGCAAAGCCAGGGACGTCCTACGAGCAGTACTTC. This codes for CSARAKPGTSYEQYF. The chain uses TRBV20-1 and TRBJ2-7; D possibly uses TRBD1 or TRBD2 (5 bases each). The germline V gene has CDR1 DFQATT and CDR2 SNEGSKA (reference sequence). CDR3 size: 15 residues. Trimming removed 3 bases at V and 1 base at J, with 16 bases between.

The chain combines TRBV9 with TRBJ2-3, with TRBD2 identical over 7 bases. The CDR3 contains 14 residues. CDR1 SGDLS and CDR2 YYNGEE come from the germline V gene. V was clipped by 2 bases and J by 2 bases; unmatched bases: 2. The CDR3 DNA reads as TGTGCCAGCAGCGTCAGCGGGGTCACAGATACGCAGTATTTT. Protein: CASSVSGVTDTQYF.

This clonotype was counted between two and nine times. This chain joins TRBV11-3 and TRBJ2-1; the D is unclear. Germline-derived CDR1 and CDR2 are SGHNT and YENEEA. V was cut by 1 base and J by 8 bases, with 12 bases left in between. This CDR3 is built from 14 residues. The CDR3 sequence is CASSLGPEAHEQFF. The CDR3 nucleotides read TGTGCCAGCAGCTTAGGGCCGGAAGCCCATGAGCAGTTCTTC.

This clonotype showed up many times. This rearrangement joins TRBV7-2 to TRBJ2-1; TRBD2 matches at 8 bases. Germline values: CDR1 SGHTA, CDR2 FQGNSA. The V segment lost 4 bases and the J segment 5 bases; nucleotides outside the gene matches: 7. There are 15 residues in the CDR3. CDR3 bases: TGTGCCAGCAGCTCGTTTCCGGGGGGGCACAATGAGCAGTTCTTC. It yields the protein CASSSFPGGHNEQFF.

V is TRBV6-5 and J is TRBJ1-2, with 11 bases matching TRBD1. CDR3 length equals 16 residues. With V trimmed by 2 bases and J by 5 bases, 7 bases remained unmatched. Germline values: CDR1 MNHEY, CDR2 SVGAGI. CDR3 nucleotide sequence: TGTGCCAGCAGTTACGTCCGGACAGGGGGCTCTTATGGCTACACCTTC. Protein: CASSYVRTGGSYGYTF.

There are a few counts of this clonotype. The CDR3 DNA reads TGTGCCTCAAAAAGGGGAAGGGACACAGATACGCAGTATTTT. Residues: CASKRGRDTDTQYF. This chain joins TRBV10-3 and TRBJ2-3, with D possibly TRBD1 on 5 matching bases. The CDR3 runs 14 residues. Germline CDR1 and CDR2: ENHRY and SYGVKD. With 11 bases removed from V and 2 bases from J, the gap between germline ends came to 17 bases.

The V call is TRBV9, the J call TRBJ2-5; D call uncertain. Germline CDR1 SGDLS, CDR2 YYNGEE. The V gene lost 3 bases and the J gene lost 0 bases, with 12 bases spanning the gap. This CDR3 has 15 amino acids. The CDR3 coding sequence is TGTGCCAGCAGCGGGTCCCCTTCGTACCAAGAGACCCAGTACTTC. Encoded protein: CASSGSPSYQETQYF.

The V gene is TRBV6-5, the J gene TRBJ2-3, with D hard to call. CDR1 is MNHEY, CDR2 SVGAGI, per germline. Trimming took 5 bases from V and 5 from J, leaving 17 bases between them. The CDR3 consists of 15 residues. In DNA form, the CDR3 reads TGTGCCAGCAGTATATTAGCTGGAGCCGGAGATACGCAGTATTTT. It is translated as CASSILAGAGDTQYF.

The sample holds a few counts of this clonotype. The chain couples TRBV12-3 or TRBV12-4 to TRBJ2-7, with 12 positions matching TRBD2. V gave up 6 bases and J gave up 7 bases; unmatched junction bases: 7. This CDR3 has 14 residues. CDR3 protein: CASRTSGGYNEQYF. The CDR3 region has the DNA TGTGCCAGCAGGACTAGCGGGGGTTACAATGAGCAGTACTTC.

This clonotype was found a few times. This chain links TRBV6-6 with TRBJ2-5, with 7 bases that match TRBD2. The V gene end was trimmed by 5 bases and the J gene end by 5 bases; junction bases not matched to a gene: 8. CDR3 length: 14 amino acids. Germline CDR1 MNHNY, CDR2 SVGAGI (reference sequence). CDR3: CASSTHGGWETQYF. Here the CDR3 DNA reads TGTGCCAGCAGTACCCACGGGGGGTGGGAGACCCAGTACTTC.

This clonotype has more than one count but fewer than ten. This chain connects TRBV28 to TRBJ1-5; tentatively, D is TRBD1 (5 bases). Per germline, CDR1 MDHEN and CDR2 SYDVKM. V gave up 2 bases and J gave up 4 bases, with 12 bases separating them. CDR3 length: 15 residues. The CDR3 is CASSLAGRGNQPQHF. DNA of the CDR3: TGTGCCAGCAGTTTAGCGGGACGGGGGAATCAGCCCCAGCATTTT.

This clonotype was picked up many times. V gene TRBV9 combines with J gene TRBJ2-5, with 9 positions matching TRBD1. The DNA end is a closer match to TRBJ2-7, so the J assignment may be wrong. CDR1 and CDR2 (germline): SGDLS, YYNGEE. The length of the CDR3 is 14 residues. For the CDR3, the DNA is TGTGCCAGCAGCGTAGACGGACAGGGGAACGAGCAGTACTTC. Translation: CASSVDGQGNEQYF.

In its sample, this clonotype was seen a few times. This chain links TRBV6-7 with TRBJ2-7; 7 bases line up with TRBD1. TRBV6-7 is an ORF for which the function is uncertain. The CDR3 is 17 residues long. Unmatched junction bases numbered 17, after V lost 2 bases and J lost 7 bases. The CDR3 loop reads CASSYVGRTRGSKEQYF. As DNA, the CDR3 is TGTGCCAGCAGTTACGTGGGCAGAACCAGGGGGTCGAAAGAGCAGTACTTC.

This clonotype was counted only a few times. CDR3 coding DNA: TGTGCCAGCAGGCCTCAGGGAATCGGCTACACCTTC. Translating it yields CASRPQGIGYTF. The V and J genes are TRBV11-2 and TRBJ1-2, with D possibly matching TRBD1 (5 bases). The CDR3 loop spans 12 amino acids. Trimming removed 6 bases at V and 8 bases at J, with 13 bases between. CDR1 SGHAT and CDR2 FQNNGV come from the germline V gene. Based on the CDR3 plus reference TRBV11-2 and TRBJ1-2, the full variable domain is EAGVAQSPRYKIIEKRQSVAFWCNPISGHATLYWYQQILGQGPKLLIQFQNNGVVDDSQLPKDRFSAERLKGVDSTLKIQPAKLEDSAVYLCASRPQGIGYTFGSGTRLTVV.

The V gene is TRBV28, the J gene TRBJ2-1; possible D gene TRBD2, 6 bases. The length of the CDR3 is 19 residues. V shed 10 bases and J shed 0 bases, with 28 bases lying between them. Germline assignment: CDR1 MDHEN and CDR2 SYDVKM. In DNA form, the CDR3 reads TGTGCCACTTCGGGGCGGGCGGGGAGTCTTGGTAGCTCCTACAATGAGCAGTTCTTC. Its translation: CATSGRAGSLGSSYNEQFF.

V is TRBV7-3 and J is TRBJ2-2; 9 bases line up with TRBD1. Trimming removed 4 bases from V and 2 bases from J; junction bases left unmatched: 5. The CDR3 consists of 16 residues. Germline loops: CDR1 SGHTA, CDR2 FQGTGA. DNA of the CDR3: TGTGCCAGCAGCTCCGCGGGACAGGGAAACACCGGGGAGCTGTTTTTT. This codes for CASSSAGQGNTGELFF.

Concerning this clonotype itself: A much larger clone lies one base from this, so it may be a read error. The chain uses TRBV4-2 and TRBJ2-7, with TRBD1 matching over 7 bases. The closer fit of TRBJ2-5 to the DNA end suggests the J call may be wrong. In germline, CDR1 is LGHNA, CDR2 YNFKEQ. This CDR3 is built from 15 residues. Written as DNA, the CDR3 is TGTGCCAGCAGCCAAGAACAGGGGTTGCAAGAGACCCAGTACTTC. Its protein is CASSQEQGLQETQYF.

This clonotype was detected only once. The rearrangement uses TRBV5-1 and TRBJ2-5; D is undetermined. The germline V gene encodes CDR1 SGHRS and CDR2 YFSETQ. The CDR3 totals 15 residues. V lost 0 bases and J lost 0, with 9 bases in between. CDR3 region: CASSLELQNQETQYF. The CDR3 nucleotides are TGCGCCAGCAGCTTGGAACTACAGAACCAAGAGACCCAGTACTTC.

V and J are TRBV27 and TRBJ1-2, with D perhaps TRBD1 (5 bases). CDR1 and CDR2 from the germline V gene are MNHEY and SMNVEV (reference sequence). V shed 6 bases and J shed 8 bases, with 22 bases lying between them. The CDR3 length is 15 residues. CDR3 sequence reads: CASSSETGYPRGYTF. Here the CDR3 DNA reads TGTGCCAGCAGCTCAGAAACAGGTTACCCTCGAGGCTACACCTTC.

The CDR3 DNA reads as TGCAGTGCTAGAGAGGGTAGCAGACAAGAGACCCAGTACTTC. It codes for CSAREGSRQETQYF. The chain is built from TRBV20-1 and TRBJ2-5; unclear D gene. The CDR3 has 14 amino acids. V lost 0 bases, J lost 2 bases, and 10 bases lay in between. Germline CDR1 and CDR2: DFQATT and SNEGSKA (reference sequence).

The V gene is TRBV20-1, the J gene TRBJ1-1; D not certain. CDR1 DFQATT and CDR2 SNEGSKA come from the germline V gene (reference sequence). Between the trimmed V and J ends, which lost 4 bases and 2 bases, there was a span of 14 bases. The CDR3 extends over 14 amino acids. In nucleotides, the CDR3 is TGCAGTGCTAAGTCGGGATCAAGAAACACTGAAGCTTTCTTT. Translating gives CSAKSGSRNTEAFF.

The gene calls are TRBV7-9 and TRBJ2-7; D uncertain. This CDR3 comprises 14 residues. Germline V gives CDR1 SEHNR, CDR2 FQNEAQ (reference sequence). V lost 1 base and J 6 bases, leaving 13 bases between the germline ends. This CDR3 is CASSLEDAGSEQYF. CDR3 nucleotides: TGTGCCAGCAGCTTAGAGGACGCTGGGTCCGAGCAGTACTTC.

The rearrangement uses TRBV19 and TRBJ1-1; 12 bases fit TRBD1. CDR1 and CDR2 from the germline V gene are LNHDA and SQIVND (reference sequence). CDR3 size: 17 residues. Trimming at V came to 10 bases and at J to 3 bases, leaving 15 bases not matched to a gene. CDR3 in amino acids: CANDAGTGGAVDTEAFF. DNA of the CDR3: TGTGCCAATGACGCCGGGACAGGGGGCGCGGTGGACACTGAAGCTTTCTTT.

In this sample, this clonotype turned up a few times. V usage is TRBV6-5 and J usage is TRBJ2-7; 8 nucleotides line up with TRBD2. Germline values: CDR1 MNHEY, CDR2 SVGAGI. The ends lost 3 bases at V and 4 bases at J; junction bases unmatched: 8. The CDR3 sequence is 15 residues long. CDR3 DNA: TGTGCCAGCAGTTATAACGGCGGGGGGAATTACGAGCAGTACTTC. This sequence encodes CASSYNGGGNYEQYF.

The CDR3 reads CSASVPGQGFYTQYF. Written as DNA, the CDR3 is TGCAGTGCTAGCGTCCCAGGACAGGGATTCTATACGCAGTATTTT. The gene calls are TRBV20-1 and TRBJ2-3; TRBD1 agrees at 8 bases. Germline V CDR1 and CDR2: DFQATT, SNEGSKA (reference sequence). The CDR3 covers 15 residues. Losses at the gene ends were 3 bases for V and 7 bases for J; bases not matched to a gene: 12.

The rearrangement uses TRBV11-2 and TRBJ1-2; D perhaps matches TRBD1 (6 bases). Germline CDR1 SGHAT, CDR2 FQNNGV. V was cut by 5 bases and J by 6 bases, with 10 bases left in between. The CDR3 has 12 amino acids. The CDR3 DNA sequence: TGTGCCAGCAGCGCATGGACAGATGGCTACACCTTC. Its protein product is CASSAWTDGYTF.